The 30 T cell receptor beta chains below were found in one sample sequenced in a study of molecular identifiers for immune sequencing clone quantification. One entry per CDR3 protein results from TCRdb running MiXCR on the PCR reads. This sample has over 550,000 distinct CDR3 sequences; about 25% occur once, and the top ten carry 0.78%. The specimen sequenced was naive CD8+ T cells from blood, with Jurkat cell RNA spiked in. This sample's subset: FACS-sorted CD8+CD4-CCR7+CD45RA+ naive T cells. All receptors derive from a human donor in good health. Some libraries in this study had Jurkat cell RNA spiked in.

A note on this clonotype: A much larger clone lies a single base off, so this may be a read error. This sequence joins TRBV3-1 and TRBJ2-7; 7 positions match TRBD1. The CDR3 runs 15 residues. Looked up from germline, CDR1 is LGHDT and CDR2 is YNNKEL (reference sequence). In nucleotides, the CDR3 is TGTACCAGCAGCCCCAATACAGGGGTACGCTACGAGCAGTACTTC. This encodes CTSSPNTGVRYEQYF.

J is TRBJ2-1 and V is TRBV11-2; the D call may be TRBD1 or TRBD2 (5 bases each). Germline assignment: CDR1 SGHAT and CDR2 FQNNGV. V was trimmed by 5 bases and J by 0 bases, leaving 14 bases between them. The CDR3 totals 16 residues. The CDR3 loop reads CASSQGEGASYNEQFF. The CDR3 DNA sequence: TGTGCCAGCAGCCAGGGAGAAGGGGCCTCCTACAATGAGCAGTTCTTC.

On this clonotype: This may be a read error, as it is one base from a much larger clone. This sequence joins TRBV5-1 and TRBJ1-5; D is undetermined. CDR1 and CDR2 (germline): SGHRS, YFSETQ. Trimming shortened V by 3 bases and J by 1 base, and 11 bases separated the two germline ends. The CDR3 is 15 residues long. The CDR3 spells CASSSEPSSNQPQHF. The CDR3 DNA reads TGCGCCAGCAGCTCGGAGCCCTCCAGCAATCAGCCCCAGCATTTT.

CDR3 coding DNA: TGTGCCAGCAGTGATTGGACAGGGGGCCCGAAGCTGTTTTTT. It yields the protein CASSDWTGGPKLFF. The chain links TRBV25-1 to TRBJ1-4, with 11 bases lining up with TRBD1. The CDR3 runs to 14 residues. In germline, CDR1 is MGHDK, CDR2 SYGVNS. After removal of 3 bases from V and 14 bases from J, the junction contained 8 bases not matched to a gene.

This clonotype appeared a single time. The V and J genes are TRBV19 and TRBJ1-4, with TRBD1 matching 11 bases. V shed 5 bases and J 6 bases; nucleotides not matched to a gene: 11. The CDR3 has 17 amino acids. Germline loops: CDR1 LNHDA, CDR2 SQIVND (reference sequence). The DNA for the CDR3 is TGTGCCAGTAGTCCTCTCTCACCGGGACAGGGGGATGAAAAACTGTTTTTT. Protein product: CASSPLSPGQGDEKLFF.

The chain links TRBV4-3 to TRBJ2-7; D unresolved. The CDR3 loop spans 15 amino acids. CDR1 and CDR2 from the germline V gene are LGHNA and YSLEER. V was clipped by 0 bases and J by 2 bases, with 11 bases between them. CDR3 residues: CASSQEGQTAYEQYF. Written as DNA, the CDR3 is TGCGCCAGCAGCCAAGAAGGGCAGACCGCCTACGAGCAGTACTTC.

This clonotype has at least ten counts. The CDR3 reads CASSTTWGQGGSYEQYF. CDR3 nucleotides: TGTGCCAGCAGTACGACATGGGGACAGGGGGGCTCCTACGAGCAGTACTTC. The gene calls are TRBV6-5 and TRBJ2-7; 11 bases agree with TRBD1. Trimming at V came to 5 bases and at J to 0 bases, leaving 9 bases not matched to a gene. Per the germline V gene, CDR1 is MNHEY and CDR2 is SVGAGI. CDR3 length: 17 residues.

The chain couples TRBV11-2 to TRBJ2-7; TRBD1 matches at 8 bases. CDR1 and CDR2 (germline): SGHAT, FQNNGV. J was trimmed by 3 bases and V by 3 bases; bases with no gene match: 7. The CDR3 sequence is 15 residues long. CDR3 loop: CASSFGQGRSYEQYF. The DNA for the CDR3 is TGTGCCAGCAGCTTTGGACAGGGCCGAAGCTACGAGCAGTACTTC.

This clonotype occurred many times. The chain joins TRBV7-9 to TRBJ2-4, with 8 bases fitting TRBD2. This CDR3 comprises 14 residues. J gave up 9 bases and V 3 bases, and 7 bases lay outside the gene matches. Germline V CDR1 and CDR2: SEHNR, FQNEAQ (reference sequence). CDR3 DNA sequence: TGTGCCAGCAGCTTCGCCCAGCGGGAGAGCATTCAGTACTTC. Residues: CASSFAQRESIQYF.

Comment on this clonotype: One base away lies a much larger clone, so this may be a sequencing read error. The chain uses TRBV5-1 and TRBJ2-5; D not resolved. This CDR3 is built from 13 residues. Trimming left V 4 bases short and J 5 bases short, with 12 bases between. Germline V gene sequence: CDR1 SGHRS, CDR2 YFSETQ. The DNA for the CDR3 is TGCGCCAGCAGCCGGAGTCGTTGGGAGACCCAGTACTTC. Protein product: CASSRSRWETQYF.

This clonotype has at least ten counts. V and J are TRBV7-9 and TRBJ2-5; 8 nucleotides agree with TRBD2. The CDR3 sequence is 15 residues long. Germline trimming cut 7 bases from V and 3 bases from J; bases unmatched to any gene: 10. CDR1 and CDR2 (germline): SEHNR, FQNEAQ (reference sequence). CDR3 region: CASTSGAAGEETQYF. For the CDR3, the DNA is TGTGCCAGCACCTCGGGGGCAGCGGGAGAAGAGACCCAGTACTTC.

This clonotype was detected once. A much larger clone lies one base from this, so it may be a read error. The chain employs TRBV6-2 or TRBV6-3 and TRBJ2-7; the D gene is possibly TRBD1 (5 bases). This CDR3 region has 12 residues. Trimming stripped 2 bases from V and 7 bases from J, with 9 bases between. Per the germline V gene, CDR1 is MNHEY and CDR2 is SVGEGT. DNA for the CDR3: TGTGCCAGCAGTTACCCAGGGCCGGAGCAGTACTTC. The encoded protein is CASSYPGPEQYF.

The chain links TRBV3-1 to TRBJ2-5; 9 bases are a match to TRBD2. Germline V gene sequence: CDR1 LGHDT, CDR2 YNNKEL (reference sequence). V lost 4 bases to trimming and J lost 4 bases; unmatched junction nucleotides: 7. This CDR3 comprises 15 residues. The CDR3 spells CASSRSSGVRETQYF. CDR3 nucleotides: TGTGCCAGCAGCCGCTCTAGCGGGGTACGAGAGACCCAGTACTTC.

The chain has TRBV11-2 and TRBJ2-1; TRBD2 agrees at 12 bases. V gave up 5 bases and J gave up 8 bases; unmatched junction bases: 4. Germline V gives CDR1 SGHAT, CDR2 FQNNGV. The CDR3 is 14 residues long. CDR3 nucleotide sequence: TGTGCCAGCAGCGAACTAGCGGGGGGCGATGAGCAGTTCTTC. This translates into CASSELAGGDEQFF.

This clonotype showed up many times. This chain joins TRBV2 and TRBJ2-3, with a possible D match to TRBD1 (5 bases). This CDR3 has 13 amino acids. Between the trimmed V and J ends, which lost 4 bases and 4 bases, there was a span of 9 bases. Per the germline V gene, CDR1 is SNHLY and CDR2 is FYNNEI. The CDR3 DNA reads TGTGCCAGCAGTGCAGCAGGGTCAGATACGCAGTATTTT. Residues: CASSAAGSDTQYF.

The DNA of the CDR3 is TGTGCCAGCTCACCAATCTATAACCACTACGAGCAGTACTTC. Protein product: CASSPIYNHYEQYF. The chain is built from TRBV18 and TRBJ2-7; D ambiguous. The CDR3 is made up of 14 amino acids. CDR1 is KGHSH, CDR2 LQKENI, per germline. The V and J ends lost 2 bases and 3 bases respectively, with 11 bases between them.

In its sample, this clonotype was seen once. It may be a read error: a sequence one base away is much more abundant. DNA for the CDR3: TGTGCCAGCAGCCGGGACGTTAGCATAGATACGCAGTATTTT. It codes for CASSRDVSIDTQYF. The chain employs TRBV28 and TRBJ2-3; D assignment may be TRBD1 or TRBD2 (5 bases each). Germline assignment: CDR1 MDHEN and CDR2 SYDVKM. CDR3 size: 14 residues. Based on the CDR3 plus reference TRBV28 and TRBJ2-3, the full variable domain is DVKVTQSSRYLVKRTGEKVFLECVQDMDHENMFWYRQDPGLGLRLIYFSYDVKMKEKGDIPEGYSVSREKKERFSLILESASTNQTSMYLCASSRDVSIDTQYFGPGTRLTVL.

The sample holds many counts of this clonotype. CDR3 in DNA: TGTGCCAGCAGCCCATCTGGGGCCAACGTCCTGACTTTC. It yields the protein CASSPSGANVLTF. The chain carries TRBV27 and TRBJ2-6, with no clear D. The V end lost 6 bases, the J end lost 1 base, and 4 bases lay between the germline ends. The CDR3 is 13 amino acids. The germline V gene has CDR1 MNHEY and CDR2 SMNVEV (reference sequence).

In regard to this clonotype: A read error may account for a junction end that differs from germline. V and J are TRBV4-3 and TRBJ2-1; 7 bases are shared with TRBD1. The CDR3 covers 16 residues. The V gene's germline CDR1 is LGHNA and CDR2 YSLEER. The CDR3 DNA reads TGCGCCAGCAGCCAAGATTCTAACAGGGGCTACAACGAGCAGTTCTTC. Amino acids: CASSQDSNRGYNEQFF.

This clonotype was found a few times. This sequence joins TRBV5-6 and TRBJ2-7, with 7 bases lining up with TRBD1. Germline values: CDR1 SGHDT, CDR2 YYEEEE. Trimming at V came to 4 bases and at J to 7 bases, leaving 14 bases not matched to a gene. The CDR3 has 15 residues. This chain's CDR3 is CASSPGDRAYVEQYF. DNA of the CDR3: TGTGCCAGCAGCCCCGGGGACAGAGCCTACGTGGAGCAGTACTTC.

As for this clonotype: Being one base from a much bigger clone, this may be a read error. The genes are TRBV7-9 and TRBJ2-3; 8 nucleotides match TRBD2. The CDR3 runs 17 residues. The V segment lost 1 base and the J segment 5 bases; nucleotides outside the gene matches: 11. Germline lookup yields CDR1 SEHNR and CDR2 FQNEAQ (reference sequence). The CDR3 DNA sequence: TGTGCCAGCAGCTTAGACTTATCGGGAGGGCCTGGAGATACGCAGTATTTT. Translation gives CASSLDLSGGPGDTQYF.

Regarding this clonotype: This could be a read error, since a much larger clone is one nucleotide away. The CDR3 sequence is CASSLAGTASYEQHF. The CDR3 region has the DNA TGCGCCAGCAGCTTGGCGGGGACAGCCTCCTACGAGCAGCACTTC. The V and J genes are TRBV5-1 and TRBJ2-7; TRBD1 agrees at 7 bases. This CDR3 region has 15 residues. Looked up from germline, CDR1 is SGHRS and CDR2 is YFSETQ.

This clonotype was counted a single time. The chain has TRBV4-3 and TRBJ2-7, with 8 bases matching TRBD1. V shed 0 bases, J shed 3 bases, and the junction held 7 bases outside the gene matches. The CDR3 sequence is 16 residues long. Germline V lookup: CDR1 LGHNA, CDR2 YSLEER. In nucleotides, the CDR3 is TGCGCCAGCAGCCAAGATCGCCCAGGGGGCGGCTACGAGCAGTACTTC. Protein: CASSQDRPGGGYEQYF.

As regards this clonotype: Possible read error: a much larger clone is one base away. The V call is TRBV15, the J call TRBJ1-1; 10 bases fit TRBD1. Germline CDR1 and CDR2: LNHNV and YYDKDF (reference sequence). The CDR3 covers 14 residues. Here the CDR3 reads CAISRQGANTEAFF. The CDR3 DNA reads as TGTGCCATCAGCAGACAGGGGGCGAACACTGAAGCTTTCTTT.

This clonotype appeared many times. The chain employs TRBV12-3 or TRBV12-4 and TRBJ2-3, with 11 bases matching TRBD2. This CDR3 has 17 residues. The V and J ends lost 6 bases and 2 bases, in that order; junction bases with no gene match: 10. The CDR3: CASSHTSGGPSTDTQYF. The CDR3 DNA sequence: TGTGCCAGCAGCCACACTAGCGGGGGACCGTCCACAGATACGCAGTATTTT.

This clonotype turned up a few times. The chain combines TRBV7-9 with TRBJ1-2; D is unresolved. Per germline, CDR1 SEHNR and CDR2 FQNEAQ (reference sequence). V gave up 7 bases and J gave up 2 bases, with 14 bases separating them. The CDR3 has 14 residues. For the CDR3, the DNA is TGTGCCAGCATGCCGACCGGAGCGAACTATGGCTACACCTTC. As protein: CASMPTGANYGYTF.

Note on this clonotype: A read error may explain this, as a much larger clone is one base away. In DNA, the CDR3 is TGTGCCAGCAGCTTAGCCTACGAGGGTGGCACAGATACGCGGTATTTT. Translating gives CASSLAYEGGTDTRYF. This chain links TRBV7-9 with TRBJ2-3, with D tentatively TRBD2 (5 bases). CDR1 and CDR2 (germline): SEHNR, FQNEAQ (reference sequence). The CDR3 runs 16 residues.

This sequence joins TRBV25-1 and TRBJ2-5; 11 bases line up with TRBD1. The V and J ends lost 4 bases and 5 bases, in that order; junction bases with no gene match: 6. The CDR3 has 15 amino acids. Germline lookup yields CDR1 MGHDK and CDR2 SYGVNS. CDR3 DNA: TGTGCCAGCAGTGCCGGACAGGGGGCTCGGGAGACCCAGTACTTC. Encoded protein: CASSAGQGARETQYF.

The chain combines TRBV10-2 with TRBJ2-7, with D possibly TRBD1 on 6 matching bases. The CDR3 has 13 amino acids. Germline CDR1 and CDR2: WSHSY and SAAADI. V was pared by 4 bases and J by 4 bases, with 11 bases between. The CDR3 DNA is TGCGCCAGCAGTGCCGGGACACGTTACGAGCAGTACTTC. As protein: CASSAGTRYEQYF.

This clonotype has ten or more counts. CDR3 loop: CSAAYNEQFF. CDR3 coding DNA: TGCAGTGCAGCCTACAATGAGCAGTTCTTC. The chain joins TRBV20-1 to TRBJ2-1; D remains unclear. V gave up 6 bases and J gave up 2 bases, with 2 bases separating them. CDR1 and CDR2 (germline): DFQATT, SNEGSKA (reference sequence). The CDR3 has 10 residues.